This TCR beta chain was recovered during a study of Graves' ophthalmopathy and Graves' hyperthyroidism. With respect to this clonotype: Its specificity is unknown.

Amplification of the TCR beta CDR3 regions used RNA transcripts (as template). HTBI-primed RT-PCR formed the first round, and a multiplex PCR formed the second. TCRdb passed the multiplex PCR reads through MiXCR, listing each CDR3 protein once. The data show about 1.1 million distinct CDR3 sequences, 36% seen once. Findings and caveats of the study: For separating ophthalmopathy from stable hyperthyroidism, a 13-signature model gave about 90% sensitivity and roughly 77% specificity.

Aged 18 to 65, hyperthyroidism patients had new diagnoses of under 2 months' duration. Orbital computed tomography, together with clinical symptoms, serum thyroxine, TRAb and thyroid ultrasound, was used for diagnosis. The germline CDR1 and CDR2 sequences are MNHEY and SVGAGI. CDR3 length: 11 amino acids. V gave up 10 bases and J gave up 9 bases; unmatched junction bases: 8. The source material was peripheral blood or thyroid tissue (not recorded which). The TCR comes from an adult man with Graves' hyperthyroidism. The chain employs TRBV6-5 and TRBJ2-5; 7 nucleotides line up with TRBD2. CDR3 bases: TGTGCCATCGGAAGGGAGGGCCCCCAGTACTTC. This codes for CAIGREGPQYF.